This T cell receptor beta chain appears in the sequencing data of a study of blood T cells in healthy people across ages. Drawing of peripheral blood yielded roughly 9.3 milliliters from each donor. Remarks on this clonotype: Its target is unknown.

In germline, CDR1 is MNHNY, CDR2 SVGAGI (reference sequence). Trimming pared 6 bases from V and 5 bases from J, leaving 6 bases between. The CDR3 length is 11 residues. A second roughly 6 to 12 cycle PCR used barcoded and J-beta primers. Each CDR3 protein gets one entry after TCRdb re-called the 5' RACE reads with MiXCR. The sample comprises around 800,000 distinct CDR3 sequences, about 62% of which are singletons, and about a quarter rests with the top ten. Regarding the study as a whole: The study lacked donor CMV status, which possibly confounded expanded clonotype changes. Strong correlation was found linking TCR beta diversity to naive T cell percentage.

The TCR comes from a man younger than 45 in good health. The sequenced sample was blood. This rearrangement joins TRBV6-6 to TRBJ2-3, with D unclear. Written as DNA, the CDR3 is TGTGCCAGCAGGGCACGAGATACGCAGTATTTT. Translated, it gives CASRARDTQYF.